These 17 T cell receptor beta chains share one sample of origin, sequenced in a study of TIL therapy for anti-PD-1-resistant metastatic lung cancer. The immunoSEQ assay was v3. Here immunoSEQ multiplex PCR was the method, and the copy in TCRdb shows in-frame clones only, minus some. In the table there are 50,000 to 70,000 clones, around 69% of which are singletons. Sample time point: pre-treatment sample, taken before nivolumab and TIL therapy. Specimen: blood, collected at baseline. The receptors come from a person aged 25-85 years with non-small cell lung cancer.

This clone was detected once. Germline is not matched at one junction end, which may reflect a read error. The chain combines TRBV5-4 with TRBJ2-3, with TRBD1 identical over 12 bases. The CDR3 sequence is 16 residues long. The germline V gene encodes CDR1 SGHNT and CDR2 YYREEE (reference sequence). The CDR3 protein is CASSSRDRGHADTQYF. The CDR3 DNA reads as TGTGCCAGTAGCTCCCGGGACAGGGGGCATGCAGATACGCAGTATTTT.

The chain uses TRBV20-1 and TRBJ2-1; no definite D call. This CDR3 region has 11 residues. Trimming removed 5 bases at V and 7 bases at J, with 9 bases between. Germline CDR1 DFQATT, CDR2 SNEGSKA (reference sequence). In nucleotides, the CDR3 is TGCAGTGCTGCCGTTACGAATGAGCAGTTCTTC. It is translated as CSAAVTNEQFF.

This chain joins TRBV10-3 and TRBJ1-1, with 11 nucleotides matching TRBD1. The CDR3 runs to 13 residues. Unmatched junction bases numbered 8, after V lost 10 bases and J lost 7 bases. Germline CDR1 and CDR2: ENHRY and SYGVKD. Here the CDR3 reads CATLRDRGDEAFF. DNA for the CDR3: TGTGCCACCCTTCGGGACAGGGGGGATGAAGCTTTCTTT.

The chain is built from TRBV7-8 and TRBJ2-3; D may be TRBD1 or TRBD2 (6 bases each). The V end was cut by 0 bases, the J end by 10 bases, with 14 bases between. CDR1 and CDR2 (germline): SGHVS, FQNEAQ. This CDR3 has 14 residues. This CDR3 is CASSLALGGWAQYF. The CDR3 coding sequence is TGTGCCAGCAGCTTAGCCTTGGGGGGCTGGGCGCAGTATTTT.

The rearrangement uses TRBV11-2 and TRBJ2-5; D is perhaps TRBD1 or TRBD2 (5 bases each). The CDR3 totals 15 residues. V lost 1 base, J lost 5 bases, and 14 bases lay in between. CDR1 and CDR2 (germline): SGHAT, FQNNGV. CDR3 in DNA: TGTGCCAGCAGCTTAGTCGGGGCTCTCGCGGAGACCCAGTACTTC. It is translated as CASSLVGALAETQYF.

This chain links TRBV6-5 with TRBJ1-2; the match to TRBD1 covers 11 bases. The CDR3 has 15 residues. V was pared by 8 bases and J by 8 bases, with 13 bases of the junction left unmatched. CDR1 is MNHEY and CDR2 is SVGAGI in the germline V gene. The CDR3 reads CASQGPGQGVGGYTF. CDR3 coding DNA: TGTGCCAGCCAAGGCCCGGGACAGGGGGTTGGGGGCTACACCTTC.

The chain joins TRBV9 to TRBJ2-3; D remains unclear. Trimming shortened V by 0 bases and J by 2 bases, and 10 bases separated the two germline ends. The germline gives CDR1 SGDLS, CDR2 YYNGEE. This CDR3 comprises 15 residues. The CDR3 is CASSVAGFTTDTQYF. In DNA form, the CDR3 reads TGTGCCAGCAGCGTAGCCGGGTTTACCACAGATACGCAGTATTTT. Full variable domain (outside the CDR3, taken from reference TRBV9 and TRBJ2-3): DSGVTQTPKHLITATGQRVTLRCSPRSGDLSVYWYQQSLDQGLQFLIQYYNGEERAKGNILERFSAQQFPDLHSELNLSSLELGDSALYFCASSVAGFTTDTQYFGPGTRLTVL.

CDR3 sequence: CASSLVGGTMNTEAFF. CDR3 in DNA: TGTGCCAGCAGCTTAGTAGGGGGGACAATGAACACTGAAGCTTTCTTT. The chain uses TRBV11-3 and TRBJ1-1, with a weak D call TRBD1 (6 bases). V was shortened by 1 base and J by 0 bases, with 12 bases between the two germline ends. CDR1 and CDR2 from the germline V gene are SGHNT and YENEEA. CDR3 size: 16 residues. The entire variable domain, with the rest obtained from reference TRBV11-3 and TRBJ1-1, is as follows: EAGVVQSPRYKIIEKKQPVAFWCNPISGHNTLYWYLQNLGQGPELLIRYENEEAVDDSQLPKDRFSAERLKGVDSTLKIQPAELGDSAVYLCASSLVGGTMNTEAFFGQGTRLTVV.

This clone was picked up a small number of times. This chain connects TRBV15 to TRBJ2-7; 10 bases align to TRBD1. There are 15 residues in the CDR3. Trimming at V came to 3 bases and at J to 3 bases, leaving 5 bases not matched to a gene. The germline CDR1 and CDR2 sequences are LNHNV and YYDKDF (reference sequence). The CDR3 DNA sequence: TGTGCCACCAGCAGTCCCGGGACAGGGGACTACGAGCAGTACTTC. This gives the protein CATSSPGTGDYEQYF.

The CDR3 spells CASSVATSSGSSGANVLTF. The CDR3 nucleotides read TGTGCCAGCAGCGTAGCTACGAGTAGCGGGAGCTCTGGGGCCAACGTCCTGACTTTC. The rearrangement links TRBV9 to TRBJ2-6; 9 bases align to TRBD2. The ends lost 0 bases at V and 0 bases at J; junction bases unmatched: 7. The CDR3 consists of 19 residues. From germline, CDR1 is SGDLS and CDR2 YYNGEE.

The rearrangement links TRBV7-9 to TRBJ2-7; D ambiguous. This CDR3 contains 13 residues. The germline gives CDR1 SEHNR, CDR2 FQNEAQ (reference sequence). Trimming cost V 4 bases and J 9 bases, with 16 bases left between them. CDR3 sequence (DNA): TGTGCCAGCAGCTCCGTTTCGGGCCTAGGGCAGTACTTC. As protein: CASSSVSGLGQYF.

Only a few counts were recorded for this clone. The rearrangement uses TRBV30 and TRBJ2-6; D uncertain. Germline V gives CDR1 GTSNPN, CDR2 SVGIG (reference sequence). With 4 bases removed from V and 0 bases from J, the gap between germline ends came to 7 bases. This CDR3 spans 14 amino acids. The CDR3 protein is CAWNQGSGANVLTF. CDR3 nucleotide sequence: TGTGCCTGGAATCAAGGCTCTGGGGCCAACGTCCTGACTTTC.

The chain recombines TRBV2 with TRBJ2-1; D is perhaps TRBD2 (5 bases). This CDR3 region has 13 residues. The V and J ends lost 5 bases and 1 base respectively, with 6 bases between them. Germline values: CDR1 SNHLY, CDR2 FYNNEI. The CDR3 bases are TGTGCCAGCAGTTCGGGGTCCTACAATGAGCAGTTCTTC. Encoded protein: CASSSGSYNEQFF.

The chain joins TRBV5-1 to TRBJ2-1; D might be TRBD1 or TRBD2, each matching 5 bases. Trimming took 4 bases from V and 6 from J, leaving 8 bases between them. The CDR3 has 12 amino acids. Germline V CDR1 and CDR2: SGHRS, YFSETQ. The CDR3 DNA reads TGCGCCAGCAGCGGGACGTTCAATGAGCAGTTCTTC. The encoded protein is CASSGTFNEQFF.

The chain uses TRBV7-8 and TRBJ1-1, with TRBD1 matching over 7 bases. Germline V gene data show CDR1 as SGHVS and CDR2 as FQNEAQ. J gave up 7 bases and V 4 bases, and 9 bases lay outside the gene matches. The length of the CDR3 is 14 residues. CDR3 sequence: CASSSRTGLIEAFF. CDR3 nucleotide sequence: TGTGCCAGCAGCTCAAGGACAGGATTAATTGAAGCTTTCTTT.

This clone has only a few counts. This chain joins TRBV2 and TRBJ2-6; D uncertain. The CDR3 covers 15 residues. CDR1 and CDR2 from the germline V gene are SNHLY and FYNNEI. Between the trimmed V and J ends, which lost 6 bases and 2 bases, there was a span of 11 bases. CDR3 sequence (DNA): TGTGCCAGCAGACAGCAGGAGACTGGGGCCAACGTCCTGACTTTC. This codes for CASRQQETGANVLTF.

This clone was recorded only once. The rearrangement links TRBV5-1 to TRBJ2-2, with D perhaps matching TRBD1 (5 bases). The germline gives CDR1 SGHRS, CDR2 YFSETQ. V lost 2 bases and J lost 1, with 6 bases in between. The CDR3 loop spans 14 amino acids. CDR3 residues: CASSFQGNTGELFF. In DNA form, the CDR3 reads TGCGCCAGCAGCTTTCAGGGGAACACCGGGGAGCTGTTTTTT. The variable domain in full, with the rest retrieved from reference TRBV5-1 and TRBJ2-2, is KAGVTQTPRYLIKTRGQQVTLSCSPISGHRSVSWYQQTPGQGLQFLFEYFSETQRNKGNFPGRFSGRQFSNSRSEMNVSTLELGDSALYLCASSFQGNTGELFFGEGSRLTVL.